The sequence of this T cell receptor beta chain was determined in a study of cytomegalovirus exposure and HLA in healthy donors. The study ran its PCR with 60 Vbeta and 13 Jbeta primers. Here immunoSEQ multiplex PCR was the method, and the copy in TCRdb shows in-frame clones only, minus some. The repertoire includes more than 150,000 clones, roughly 87% of them detected once, and more than 0.2% sits in the top ten. Germline loops: CDR1 SGHTA, CDR2 FQGNSA. The CDR3 has 13 amino acids. Trimming removed 10 bases at V and 2 bases at J, with 9 bases between. Study-wide findings and caveats: Per published accounts, TCR beta sequences correctly predicted the HLA-A and HLA-B alleles of most subjects. Later analysis identified a missense DCLRE1C variant that was linked to TCR beta V- and J-gene trimming. Of the V segments, some could not be distinguished, including TRBV6-2 and TRBV6-3, and were excluded. Per published reports, the classifier diagnosed cytomegalovirus status with high specificity and sensitivity.

This clone was detected a few times. Its antigen is currently unknown. The V call is TRBV7-2, the J call TRBJ2-6, with D possibly matching TRBD2 (5 bases). The TCR sequence derives from a girl less than two years old in good health and CMV-seronegative. Sequencing was done on a sample of PBMCs. CDR3 amino acids: CATRATGANVLTF. The CDR3 nucleotides are TGTGCCACGAGGGCGACTGGGGCCAACGTCCTGACTTTC.